Below, one T cell receptor beta chain is given with its context. Relative to the germline gene, one junction end is altered; a read error may explain this. Researchers ran the PCR with 60 Vbeta and 13 Jbeta primers. Profiling relied on immunoSEQ multiplex PCR, and the TCRdb table lists in-frame clones only, not all of them. The sample records 68,000 or so clones, around 80% being singletons. This record comes from a study of cytomegalovirus exposure and HLA in healthy donors. Germline-derived CDR1 and CDR2 are SNHLY and FYNNEI. The CDR3 runs 17 residues. The chain carries TRBV2 and TRBJ1-4; D remains ambiguous. Material for sequencing was PBMCs. This sequence was found in a woman in her twenties or thirties in good health and CMV-seronegative. This CDR3 is CASRDVDWPATNEKLFF. Here the CDR3 DNA reads TGTGCCAGCCGTGACGTTGATTGGCCAGCAACTAATGAAAAACTGTTTTTT.